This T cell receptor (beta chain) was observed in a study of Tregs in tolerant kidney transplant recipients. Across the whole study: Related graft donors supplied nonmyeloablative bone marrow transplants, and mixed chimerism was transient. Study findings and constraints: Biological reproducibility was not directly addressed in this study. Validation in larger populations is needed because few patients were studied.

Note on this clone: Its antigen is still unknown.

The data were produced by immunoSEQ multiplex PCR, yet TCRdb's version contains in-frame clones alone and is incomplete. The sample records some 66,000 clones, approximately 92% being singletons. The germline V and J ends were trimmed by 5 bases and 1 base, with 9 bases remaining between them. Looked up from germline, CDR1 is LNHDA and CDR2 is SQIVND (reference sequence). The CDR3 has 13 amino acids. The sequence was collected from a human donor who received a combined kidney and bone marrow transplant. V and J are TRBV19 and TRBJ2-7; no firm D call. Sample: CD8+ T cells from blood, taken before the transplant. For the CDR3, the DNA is TGTGCCAGTAGTCGCCCCGAGTCCTACGAGCAGTACTTC. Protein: CASSRPESYEQYF.